The T cell receptor (beta chain) described here comes from a study of blood T cell repertoires in COVID-19. Study details: Acute and convalescent COVID-19 specimens originated in the United States, Italy and Spain. Nucleic acid was either cDNA or gDNA, and it came from T cells, B-cell-depleted T cells, or PBMCs.

Followed longitudinally, the Seattle patients had been enrolled during active infection. Per the original methods: Reference gene primer amplification gave nucleated cell count estimates. Using immunoSEQ multiplex PCR, the repertoire was profiled, and TCRdb retains in-frame clones only, with some absent. For V, J and clone size, that table is used; D and trimming come from the DNA. The table includes under 400,000 clones, around 87% detected once. The CDR3 runs 12 residues. V was pared by 4 bases and J by 6 bases, with 10 bases between. Germline V CDR1 and CDR2: MGHRA, YSYEKL. The chain carries TRBV4-1 and TRBJ2-7; possible D gene TRBD2, 6 bases. The sequenced material came from peripheral blood. This clonotype originated in a young woman with COVID-19, enrolled during active disease. As DNA, the CDR3 is TGCGCCAGCAGCCGGGACTCCACCGAGCAGTACTTC. Encoded protein: CASSRDSTEQYF.